These T cell receptor beta chains were read from a single sample in a study of a mutant IDH1 vaccine in newly diagnosed glioma. Their specific antigens are unknown. TCRdb's copy holds only in-frame clones and misses some; the assay was immunoSEQ multiplex PCR. The table lists 30,000 to 45,000 clones, about nine tenths of them singletons. Sequencing was performed on PBMCs, taken from a glioma patient whose treatment included an IDH1 peptide vaccine. These receptors came from a man aged 50 to 59 with glioma. CDR3s include the opening cysteine and the closing phenylalanine or tryptophan. Each record gives: V gene, J gene, D gene, CDR3 protein. A D gene is named only where the DNA matches it firmly.

>TRBV5-4|TRBJ2-1|-
CASSADRGGYNEQFF
>TRBV9|TRBJ2-7|TRBD1
CASSVSRGSEQYF
>TRBV4-2|TRBJ2-1|-
CASSQDVGNEQFF
>TRBV5-4|TRBJ2-1|-
CASSLAGSNEQFF
>TRBV10-3|TRBJ2-5|TRBD2
CAISESTRASGETQYF
>TRBV11-3|TRBJ2-2|TRBD2
CASSLGPSGANTGELFF
>TRBV27|TRBJ2-6|TRBD1
CASRVTGGLSGANVLTF
>TRBV6-1|TRBJ1-5|TRBD1
CASSGTVYSNQPQHF
>TRBV27|TRBJ1-5|-
CASSFGGWDQPQHF
>TRBV6-1|TRBJ2-5|-
CASSEGAAVRETQYF
>TRBV19|TRBJ1-5|TRBD1
CASSMPGTGVQPQHF
>TRBV27|TRBJ1-1|-
CASSDRGGQTEAFF
>TRBV27|TRBJ2-7|-
CASSTHYEQYF
>TRBV30|TRBJ1-2|-
CASRLEGGAGYGYTF
>TRBV6-1|TRBJ1-5|-
CASSDLTGLSNQPQHF
>TRBV5-1|TRBJ2-7|-
CASSLDLGTEQYF
>TRBV5-1|TRBJ2-1|TRBD2
CASSLGLAGGLDEQFF
>TRBV11-3|TRBJ2-7|TRBD1
CASSPRDREREQYF
>TRBV30|TRBJ2-3|-
CAWSGRLGLGGGDTQYF
>TRBV30|TRBJ2-2|TRBD1
CAYDRGTDTGELFF
>TRBV10-3|TRBJ2-1|-
CAIRRSGSYNEQFF
>TRBV29-1|TRBJ1-1|-
CSVEQRAAMNTEAFF
>TRBV2|TRBJ2-7|TRBD1
CASRLQGAPKSEQYF
>TRBV5-1|TRBJ2-1|-
CASSLSGSSYNEQFF
>TRBV9|TRBJ1-2|-
CASRAGNVVNYGYTF
>TRBV6-1|TRBJ2-4|-
CASSEEEGNIQYF
>TRBV6-5|TRBJ2-7|-
CASGAGRPIDEQYF
>TRBV19|TRBJ1-2|TRBD1
CASSAAPGTVVGYTF
>TRBV6-5|TRBJ2-7|-
CASSYSSVWISYEQYF
>TRBV19|TRBJ2-7|-
CATSTWGGLYEQYF
>TRBV5-1|TRBJ2-2|-
CASSLRGPGAGELFF
>TRBV19|TRBJ2-7|-
CASSRAGSTSYEQYF
>TRBV2|TRBJ1-4|TRBD1
CASRLNRGFNEKLFF